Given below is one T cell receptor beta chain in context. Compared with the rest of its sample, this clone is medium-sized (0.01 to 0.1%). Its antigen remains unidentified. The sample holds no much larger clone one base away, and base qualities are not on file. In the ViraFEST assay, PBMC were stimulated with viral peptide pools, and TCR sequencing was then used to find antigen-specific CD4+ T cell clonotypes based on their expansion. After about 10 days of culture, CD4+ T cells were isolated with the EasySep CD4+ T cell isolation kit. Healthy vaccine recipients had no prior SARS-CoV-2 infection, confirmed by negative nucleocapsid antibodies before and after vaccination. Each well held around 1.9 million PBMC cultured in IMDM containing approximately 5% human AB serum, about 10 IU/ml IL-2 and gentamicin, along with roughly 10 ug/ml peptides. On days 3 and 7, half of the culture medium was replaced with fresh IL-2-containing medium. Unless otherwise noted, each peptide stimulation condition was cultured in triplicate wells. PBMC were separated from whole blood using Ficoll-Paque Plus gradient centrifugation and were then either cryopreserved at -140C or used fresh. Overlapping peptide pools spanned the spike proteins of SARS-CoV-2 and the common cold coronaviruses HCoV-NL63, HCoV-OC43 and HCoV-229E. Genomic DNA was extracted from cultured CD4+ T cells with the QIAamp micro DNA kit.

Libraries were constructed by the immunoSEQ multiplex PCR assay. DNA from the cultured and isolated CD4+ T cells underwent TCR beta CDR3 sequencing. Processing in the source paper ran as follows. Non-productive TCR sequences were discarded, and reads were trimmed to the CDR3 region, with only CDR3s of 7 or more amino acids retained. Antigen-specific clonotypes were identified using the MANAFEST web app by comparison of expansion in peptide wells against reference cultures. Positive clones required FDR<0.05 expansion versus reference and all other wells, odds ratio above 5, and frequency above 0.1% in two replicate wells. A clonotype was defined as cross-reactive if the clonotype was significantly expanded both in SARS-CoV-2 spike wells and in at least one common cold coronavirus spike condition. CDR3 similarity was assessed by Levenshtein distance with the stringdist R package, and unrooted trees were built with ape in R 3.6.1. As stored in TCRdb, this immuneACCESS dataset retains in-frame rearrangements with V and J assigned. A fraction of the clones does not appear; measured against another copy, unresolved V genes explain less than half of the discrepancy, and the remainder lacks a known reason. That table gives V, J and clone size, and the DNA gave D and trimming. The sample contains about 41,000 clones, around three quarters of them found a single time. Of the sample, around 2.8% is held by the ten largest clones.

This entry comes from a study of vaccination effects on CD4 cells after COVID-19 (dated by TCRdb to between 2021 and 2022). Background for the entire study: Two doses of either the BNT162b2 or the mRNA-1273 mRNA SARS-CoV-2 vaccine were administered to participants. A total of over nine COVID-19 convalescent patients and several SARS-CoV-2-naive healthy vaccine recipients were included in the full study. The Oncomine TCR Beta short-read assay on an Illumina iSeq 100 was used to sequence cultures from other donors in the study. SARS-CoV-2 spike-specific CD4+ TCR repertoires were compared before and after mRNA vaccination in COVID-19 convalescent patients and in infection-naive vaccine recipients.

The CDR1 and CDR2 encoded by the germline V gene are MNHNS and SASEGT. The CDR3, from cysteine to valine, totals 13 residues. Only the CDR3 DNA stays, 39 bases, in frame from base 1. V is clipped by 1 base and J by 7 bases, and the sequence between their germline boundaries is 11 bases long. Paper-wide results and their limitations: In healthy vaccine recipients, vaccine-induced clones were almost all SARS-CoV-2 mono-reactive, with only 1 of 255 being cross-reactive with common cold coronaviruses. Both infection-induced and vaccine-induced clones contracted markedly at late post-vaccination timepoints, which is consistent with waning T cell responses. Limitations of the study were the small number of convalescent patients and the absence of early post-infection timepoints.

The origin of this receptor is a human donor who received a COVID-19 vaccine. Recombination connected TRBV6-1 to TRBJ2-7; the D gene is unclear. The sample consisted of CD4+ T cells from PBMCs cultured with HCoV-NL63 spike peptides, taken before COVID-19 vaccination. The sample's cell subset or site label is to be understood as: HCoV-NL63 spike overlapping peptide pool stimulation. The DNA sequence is TGTGCCAGCAGTGAAGGGACCCCCCGAGAGCAGTACGTC. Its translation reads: CASSEGTPREQYV.